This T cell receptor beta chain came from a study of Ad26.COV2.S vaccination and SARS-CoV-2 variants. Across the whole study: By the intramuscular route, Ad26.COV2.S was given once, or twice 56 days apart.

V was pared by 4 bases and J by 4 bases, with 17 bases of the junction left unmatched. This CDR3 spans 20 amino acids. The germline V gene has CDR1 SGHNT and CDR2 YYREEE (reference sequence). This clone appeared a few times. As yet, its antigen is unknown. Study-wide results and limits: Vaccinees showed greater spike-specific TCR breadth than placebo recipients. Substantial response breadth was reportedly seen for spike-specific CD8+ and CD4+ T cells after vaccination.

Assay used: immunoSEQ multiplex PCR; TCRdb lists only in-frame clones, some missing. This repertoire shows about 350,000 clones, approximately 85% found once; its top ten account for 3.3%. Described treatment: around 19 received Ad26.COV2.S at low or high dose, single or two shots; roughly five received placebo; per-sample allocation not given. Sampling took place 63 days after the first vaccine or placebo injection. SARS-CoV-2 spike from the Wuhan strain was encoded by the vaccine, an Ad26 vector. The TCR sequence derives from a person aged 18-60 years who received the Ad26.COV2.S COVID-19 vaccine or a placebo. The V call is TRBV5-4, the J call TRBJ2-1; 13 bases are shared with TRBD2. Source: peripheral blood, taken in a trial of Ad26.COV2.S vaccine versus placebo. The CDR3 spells CASSISRTSGGPEGYNEQFF. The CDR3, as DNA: TGTGCCAGCAGCATTAGTAGGACTAGCGGGGGCCCCGAGGGATACAATGAGCAGTTCTTC.